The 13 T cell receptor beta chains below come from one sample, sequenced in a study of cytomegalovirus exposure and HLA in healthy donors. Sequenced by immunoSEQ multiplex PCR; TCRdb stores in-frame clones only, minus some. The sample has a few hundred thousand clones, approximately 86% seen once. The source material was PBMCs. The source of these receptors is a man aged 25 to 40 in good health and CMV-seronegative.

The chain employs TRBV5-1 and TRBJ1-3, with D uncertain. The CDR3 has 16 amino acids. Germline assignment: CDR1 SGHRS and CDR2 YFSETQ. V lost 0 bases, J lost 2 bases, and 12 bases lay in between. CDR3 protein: CASSLGSSGTGNTIYF. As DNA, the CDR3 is TGCGCCAGCAGCTTGGGTTCATCGGGGACTGGAAACACCATATATTTT.

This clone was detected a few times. CDR3 sequence reads: CASSVGTGSEQYF. DNA of the CDR3: TGTGCCAGCAGCGTAGGAACGGGGAGCGAGCAGTACTTC. V and J are TRBV9 and TRBJ2-7; perhaps TRBD2 as D (5 bases). The CDR3 is 13 residues long. Trimming removed 0 bases at V and 6 bases at J, with 10 bases between. Germline CDR1 SGDLS, CDR2 YYNGEE.

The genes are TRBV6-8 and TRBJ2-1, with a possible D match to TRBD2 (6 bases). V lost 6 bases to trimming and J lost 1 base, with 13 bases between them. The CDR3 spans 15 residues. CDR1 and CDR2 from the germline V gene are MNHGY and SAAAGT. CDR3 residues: CASSRTSKSYNEQFF. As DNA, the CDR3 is TGTGCCAGCAGCCGTACTAGCAAATCCTACAATGAGCAGTTCTTC.

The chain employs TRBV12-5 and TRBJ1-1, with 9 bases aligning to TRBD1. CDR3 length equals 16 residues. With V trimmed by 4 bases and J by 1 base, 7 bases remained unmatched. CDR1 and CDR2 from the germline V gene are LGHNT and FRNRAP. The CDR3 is CASGWIQGAWNTEAFF. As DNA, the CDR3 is TGTGCTAGTGGTTGGATACAGGGGGCCTGGAACACTGAAGCTTTCTTT.

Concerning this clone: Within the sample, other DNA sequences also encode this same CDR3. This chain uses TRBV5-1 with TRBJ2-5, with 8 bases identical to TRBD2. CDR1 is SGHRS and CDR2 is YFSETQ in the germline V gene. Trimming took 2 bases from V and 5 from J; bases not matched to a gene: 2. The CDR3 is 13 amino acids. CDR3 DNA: TGCGCCAGCAGCTTCGGCGGGGGGGAGACCCAGTACTTC. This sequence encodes CASSFGGGETQYF. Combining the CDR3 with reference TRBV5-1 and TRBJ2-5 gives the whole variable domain KAGVTQTPRYLIKTRGQQVTLSCSPISGHRSVSWYQQTPGQGLQFLFEYFSETQRNKGNFPGRFSGRQFSNSRSEMNVSTLELGDSALYLCASSFGGGETQYFGPGTRLLVL.

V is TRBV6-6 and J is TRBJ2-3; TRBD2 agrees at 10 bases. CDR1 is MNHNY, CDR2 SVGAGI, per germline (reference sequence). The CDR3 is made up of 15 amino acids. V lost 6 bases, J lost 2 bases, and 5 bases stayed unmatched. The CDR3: CASRPSGGNTDTQYF. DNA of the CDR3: TGTGCCAGCAGACCTAGCGGGGGCAACACAGATACGCAGTATTTT.

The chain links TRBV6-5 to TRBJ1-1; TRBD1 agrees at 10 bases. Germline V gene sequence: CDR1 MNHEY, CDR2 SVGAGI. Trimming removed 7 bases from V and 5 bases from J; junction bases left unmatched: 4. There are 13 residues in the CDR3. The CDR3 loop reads CASIGQGGTEAFF. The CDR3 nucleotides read TGTGCCAGCATTGGACAGGGGGGAACTGAAGCTTTCTTT.

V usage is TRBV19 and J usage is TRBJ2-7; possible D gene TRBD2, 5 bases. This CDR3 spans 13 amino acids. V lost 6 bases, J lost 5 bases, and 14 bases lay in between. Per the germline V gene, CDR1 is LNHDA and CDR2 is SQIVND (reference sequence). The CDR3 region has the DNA TGTGCCAGTAGAAGACCGGGGTCTGACGAGCAGTACTTC. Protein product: CASRRPGSDEQYF.

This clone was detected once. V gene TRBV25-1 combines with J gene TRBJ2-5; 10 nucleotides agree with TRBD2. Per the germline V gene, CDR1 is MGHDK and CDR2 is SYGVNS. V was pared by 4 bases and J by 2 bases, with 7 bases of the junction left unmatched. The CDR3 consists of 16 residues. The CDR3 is CASSVPSGGVQETQYF. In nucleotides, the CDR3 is TGTGCCAGCAGTGTTCCTAGCGGGGGAGTTCAAGAGACCCAGTACTTC.

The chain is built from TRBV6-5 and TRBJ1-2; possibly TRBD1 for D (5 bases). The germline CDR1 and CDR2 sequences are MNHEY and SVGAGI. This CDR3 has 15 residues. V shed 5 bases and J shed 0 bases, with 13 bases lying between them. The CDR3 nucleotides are TGTGCCAGCAGTCGTACAGGAAAAGCTAACTATGGCTACACCTTC. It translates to CASSRTGKANYGYTF.

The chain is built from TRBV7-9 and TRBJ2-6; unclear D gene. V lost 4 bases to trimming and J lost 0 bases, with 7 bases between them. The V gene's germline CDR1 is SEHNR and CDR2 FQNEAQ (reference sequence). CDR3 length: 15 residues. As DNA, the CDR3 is TGTGCCAGCAGCTCTACAGACTCTGGGGCCAACGTCCTGACTTTC. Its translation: CASSSTDSGANVLTF. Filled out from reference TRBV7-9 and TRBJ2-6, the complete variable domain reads DTGVSQNPRHKITKRGQNVTFRCDPISEHNRLYWYRQTLGQGPEFLTYFQNEAQLEKSRLLSDRFSAERPKGSFSTLEIQRTEQGDSAMYLCASSSTDSGANVLTFGAGSRLTVL.

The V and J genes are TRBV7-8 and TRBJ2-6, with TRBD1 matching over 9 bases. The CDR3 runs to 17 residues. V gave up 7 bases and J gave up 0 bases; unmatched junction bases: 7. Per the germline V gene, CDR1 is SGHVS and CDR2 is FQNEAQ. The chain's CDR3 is CASKPGQGTSGANVLTF. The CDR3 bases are TGTGCCAGCAAACCGGGACAGGGAACCTCTGGGGCCAACGTCCTGACTTTC.

CDR3 sequence reads: CASSLSVTGFDEQYF. The CDR3 region has the DNA TGCGCCAGCAGCTTGTCGGTCACAGGGTTCGACGAGCAGTACTTC. This chain joins TRBV5-1 and TRBJ2-7, with a tentative D call TRBD1 (6 bases). The length of the CDR3 is 15 residues. V shed 1 base and J shed 5 bases, with 16 bases lying between them. Germline V gene lookup returns CDR1 SGHRS and CDR2 YFSETQ.